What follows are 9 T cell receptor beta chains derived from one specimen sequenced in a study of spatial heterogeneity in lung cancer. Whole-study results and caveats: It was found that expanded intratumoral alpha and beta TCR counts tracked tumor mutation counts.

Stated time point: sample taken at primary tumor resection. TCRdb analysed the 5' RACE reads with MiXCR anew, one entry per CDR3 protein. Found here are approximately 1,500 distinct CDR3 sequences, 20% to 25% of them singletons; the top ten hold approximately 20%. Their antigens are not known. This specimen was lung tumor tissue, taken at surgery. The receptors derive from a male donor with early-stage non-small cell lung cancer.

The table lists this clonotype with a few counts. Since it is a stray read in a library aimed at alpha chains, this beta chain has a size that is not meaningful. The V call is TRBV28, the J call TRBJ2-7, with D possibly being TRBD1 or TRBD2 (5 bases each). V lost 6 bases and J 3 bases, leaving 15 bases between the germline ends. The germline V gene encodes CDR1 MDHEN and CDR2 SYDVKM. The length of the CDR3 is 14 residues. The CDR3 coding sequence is TGTGCCAGCAGGGGGGACGGATCGATCTACGAGCAGTACTTC. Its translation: CASRGDGSIYEQYF. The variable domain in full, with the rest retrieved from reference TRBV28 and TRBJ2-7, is DVKVTQSSRYLVKRTGEKVFLECVQDMDHENMFWYRQDPGLGLRLIYFSYDVKMKEKGDIPEGYSVSREKKERFSLILESASTNQTSMYLCASRGDGSIYEQYFGPGTRLTVT.

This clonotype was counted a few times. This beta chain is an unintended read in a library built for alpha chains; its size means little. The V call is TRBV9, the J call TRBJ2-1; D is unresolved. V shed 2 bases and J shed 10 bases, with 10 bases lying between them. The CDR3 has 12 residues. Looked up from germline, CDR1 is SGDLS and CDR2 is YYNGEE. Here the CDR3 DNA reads TGTGCCAGCAGCGTTTCACCCCGGGAGCAGTTCTTC. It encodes CASSVSPREQFF.

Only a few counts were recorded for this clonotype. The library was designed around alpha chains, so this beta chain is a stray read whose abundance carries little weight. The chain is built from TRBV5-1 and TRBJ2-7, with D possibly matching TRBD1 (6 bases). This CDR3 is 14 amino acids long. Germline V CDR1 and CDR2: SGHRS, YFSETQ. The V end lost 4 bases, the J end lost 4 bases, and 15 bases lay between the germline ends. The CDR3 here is CASSLETGPYEQYF. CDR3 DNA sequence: TGCGCCAGCAGCCTGGAGACAGGCCCATACGAGCAGTACTTC. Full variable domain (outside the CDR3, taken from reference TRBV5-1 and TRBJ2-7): KAGVTQTPRYLIKTRGQQVTLSCSPISGHRSVSWYQQTPGQGLQFLFEYFSETQRNKGNFPGRFSGRQFSNSRSEMNVSTLELGDSALYLCASSLETGPYEQYFGPGTRLTVT.

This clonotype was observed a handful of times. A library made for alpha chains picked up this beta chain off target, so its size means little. CDR3 coding DNA: TGTGCCAGCAGCTTTGAACTAGCGGACGAGCAGTACTTC. Translating gives CASSFELADEQYF. V is TRBV7-2 and J is TRBJ2-7, with 8 bases that match TRBD2. The V and J ends lost 3 bases and 5 bases, in that order; junction bases with no gene match: 3. CDR1 is SGHTA, CDR2 FQGNSA, per germline. The CDR3 covers 13 residues.

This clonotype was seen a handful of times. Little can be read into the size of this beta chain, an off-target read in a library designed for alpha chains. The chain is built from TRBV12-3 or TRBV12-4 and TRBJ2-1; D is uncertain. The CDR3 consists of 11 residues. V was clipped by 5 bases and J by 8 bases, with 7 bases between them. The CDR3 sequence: CASSISYEQFF. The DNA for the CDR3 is TGTGCCAGCAGTATTAGCTATGAGCAGTTCTTC.

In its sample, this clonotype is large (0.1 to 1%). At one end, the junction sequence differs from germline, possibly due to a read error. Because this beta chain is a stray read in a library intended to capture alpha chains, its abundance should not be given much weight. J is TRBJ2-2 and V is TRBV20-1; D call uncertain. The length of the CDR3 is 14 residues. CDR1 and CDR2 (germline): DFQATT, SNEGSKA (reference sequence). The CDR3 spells CSATENTNPGELFF. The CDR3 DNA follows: TGCAGTGCTACGGAGAATACGAACCCCGGGGAGCTGTTTTTT.

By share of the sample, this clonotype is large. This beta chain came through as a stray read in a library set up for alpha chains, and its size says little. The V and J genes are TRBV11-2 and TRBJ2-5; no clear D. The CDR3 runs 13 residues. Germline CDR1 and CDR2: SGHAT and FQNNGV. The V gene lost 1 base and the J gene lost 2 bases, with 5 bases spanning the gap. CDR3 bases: TGTGCCAGCAGCTTAGTGGCGCAAGAGACCCAGTACTTC. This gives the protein CASSLVAQETQYF.

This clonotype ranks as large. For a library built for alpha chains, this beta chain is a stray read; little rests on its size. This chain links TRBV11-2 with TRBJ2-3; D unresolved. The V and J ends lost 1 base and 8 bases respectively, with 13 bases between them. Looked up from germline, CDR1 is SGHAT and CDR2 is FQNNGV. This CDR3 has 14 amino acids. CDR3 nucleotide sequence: TGTGCCAGCAGCTTAGGCAGAGGATTTGGTACGCAGTATTTT. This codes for CASSLGRGFGTQYF. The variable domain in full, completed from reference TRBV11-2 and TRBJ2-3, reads EAGVAQSPRYKIIEKRQSVAFWCNPISGHATLYWYQQILGQGPKLLIQFQNNGVVDDSQLPKDRFSAERLKGVDSTLKIQPAKLEDSAVYLCASSLGRGFGTQYFGPGTRLTVL.

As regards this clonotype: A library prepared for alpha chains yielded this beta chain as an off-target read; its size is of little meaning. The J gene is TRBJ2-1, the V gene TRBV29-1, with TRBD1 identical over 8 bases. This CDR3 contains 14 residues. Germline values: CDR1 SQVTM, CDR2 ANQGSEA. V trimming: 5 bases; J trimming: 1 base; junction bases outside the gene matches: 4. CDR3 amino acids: CSVQQGESYNEQFF. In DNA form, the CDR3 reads TGCAGCGTTCAACAGGGGGAGTCCTACAATGAGCAGTTCTTC.